These 8 T cell receptor beta chains came from one sample sequenced in a study of T cells in Graves' hyperthyroidism and ophthalmopathy. Regions amplified from RNA transcripts were the TCR beta CDR3 regions. Researchers ran a first-round RT-PCR on the TCR CDR3 using the HTBI primer set. TCRdb reprocessed the multiplex PCR reads via MiXCR and lists one record per CDR3 protein. The sample lists about 610,000 distinct CDR3 sequences, 16% occurring once. Sequenced input: blood. Source of these receptors: a woman between 40 and 55 years old with Graves' ophthalmopathy.

This clonotype was counted many times. The chain employs TRBV28 and TRBJ2-4; 10 nucleotides match TRBD1. J gave up 1 base and V 5 bases, and 5 bases lay outside the gene matches. This CDR3 comprises 16 residues. CDR1 is MDHEN, CDR2 SYDVKM, per germline. Here the CDR3 reads CASSTTGGIAKNIQYF. DNA of the CDR3: TGTGCCAGCAGTACGACAGGGGGCATTGCCAAAAACATTCAGTACTTC.

This clonotype was detected many times. The chain links TRBV3-1 to TRBJ2-3; TRBD1 is a possible D gene (5 bases). Trimming shortened V by 1 base and J by 10 bases, and 15 bases separated the two germline ends. Looked up from germline, CDR1 is LGHDT and CDR2 is YNNKEL (reference sequence). The CDR3 loop spans 14 amino acids. CDR3 amino acids: CASSQGPWGFSQYF. CDR3 bases: TGTGCCAGCAGCCAAGGCCCTTGGGGCTTCTCGCAGTATTTT.

This clonotype was recorded at least ten times. V and J are TRBV28 and TRBJ1-1; D is perhaps TRBD1 (5 bases). Trimming pared 2 bases from V and 4 bases from J, leaving 17 bases between. This CDR3 is 16 amino acids long. Looked up from germline, CDR1 is MDHEN and CDR2 is SYDVKM. DNA of the CDR3: TGTGCCAGCAGTTTACTACGATTCAGGGCAACCACTGAAGCTTTCTTT. As protein: CASSLLRFRATTEAFF.

The chain couples TRBV7-8 to TRBJ1-4; D is unclear. CDR3 length: 15 amino acids. The V gene lost 3 bases and the J gene lost 4 bases, with 12 bases spanning the gap. CDR1 and CDR2 from the germline V gene are SGHVS and FQNEAQ. The CDR3 is CASSLGWAGNEKLFF. The CDR3 DNA reads TGTGCCAGCAGCTTGGGGTGGGCCGGTAATGAAAAACTGTTTTTT.

This clonotype was detected only a few times. This may be a read error: a much more frequent sequence differs by one nucleotide. The rearrangement uses TRBV5-1 and TRBJ2-1, with 9 positions matching TRBD2. Germline loops: CDR1 SGHRS, CDR2 YFSETQ. With 0 bases clipped from V and 8 bases from J, the junction kept 6 bases outside the gene matches. The CDR3 is 15 residues long. The CDR3 DNA follows: TGCGCCAGCAGCTTGGGGGCGGGAGGGCTCTATGAGCAGTTCTTC. This encodes CASSLGAGGLYEQFF.

This clonotype appeared a few times. J is TRBJ1-5 and V is TRBV14; no clear D. V lost 2 bases and J lost 4, with 6 bases in between. In germline, CDR1 is SGHDN, CDR2 FVKESK. This CDR3 region has 13 residues. The CDR3 DNA follows: TGTGCCAGCAGCCAAAACCTGAATCAGCCCCAGCATTTT. Protein sequence: CASSQNLNQPQHF.

At least ten counts were recorded for this clonotype. The V call is TRBV20-1, the J call TRBJ2-7; D remains unclear. V lost 0 bases to trimming and J lost 2 bases, with 14 bases between them. Germline V lookup: CDR1 DFQATT, CDR2 SNEGSKA (reference sequence). The CDR3 is made up of 15 amino acids. This CDR3 is CSARDNRQPPYEQYF. The CDR3 DNA reads as TGCAGTGCTAGAGATAATCGGCAGCCACCCTACGAGCAGTACTTC.

The chain carries TRBV19 and TRBJ2-1; a weak D match, TRBD2 (5 bases). Looked up from germline, CDR1 is LNHDA and CDR2 is SQIVND (reference sequence). This CDR3 is 15 amino acids long. V was pared by 6 bases and J by 5 bases, with 17 bases between. The CDR3 is CASRPGPLENNEQFF. CDR3 nucleotide sequence: TGTGCCAGTAGACCAGGCCCACTAGAAAACAATGAGCAGTTCTTC.